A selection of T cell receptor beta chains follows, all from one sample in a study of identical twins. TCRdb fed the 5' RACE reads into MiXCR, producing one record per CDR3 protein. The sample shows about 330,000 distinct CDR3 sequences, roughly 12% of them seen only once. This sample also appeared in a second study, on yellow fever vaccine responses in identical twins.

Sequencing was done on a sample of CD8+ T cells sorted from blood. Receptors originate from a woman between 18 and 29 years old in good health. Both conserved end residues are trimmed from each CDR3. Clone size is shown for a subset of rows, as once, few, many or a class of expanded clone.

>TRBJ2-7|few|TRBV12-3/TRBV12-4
ASRGGGDHEQY
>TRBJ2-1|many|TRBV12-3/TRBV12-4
ASSPTRNEQF
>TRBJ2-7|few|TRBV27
ASSSGREES
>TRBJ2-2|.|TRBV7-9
ASSPDRFDGELF
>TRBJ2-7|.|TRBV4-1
ASSQNGLTYEQY
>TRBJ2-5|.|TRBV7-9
ASSTLYRVTQY
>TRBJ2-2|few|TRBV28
ASTLTGELF
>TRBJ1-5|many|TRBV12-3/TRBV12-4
ASTSGRPNQPQH
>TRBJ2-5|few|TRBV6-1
ASSEEASGVETQY
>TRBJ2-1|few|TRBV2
ASHSGGAFNEQF
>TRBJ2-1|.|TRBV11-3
ASSLSREGMNEQF
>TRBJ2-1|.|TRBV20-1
SALGLAGGPPNEQF
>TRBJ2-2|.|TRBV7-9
ASSAIGELF
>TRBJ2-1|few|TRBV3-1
ASSRVVATLLGDEQF
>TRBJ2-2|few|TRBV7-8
ASSFDRVNTGELF
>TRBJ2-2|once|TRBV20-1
SARTSGPPNTGELF
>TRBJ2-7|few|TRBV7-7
ASSPWTGDEQY
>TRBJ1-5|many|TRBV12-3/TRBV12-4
ASSLEADRGNQPQH
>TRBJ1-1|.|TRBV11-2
ASSLGTTAEAF
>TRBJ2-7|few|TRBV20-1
SARGVGYYEQY
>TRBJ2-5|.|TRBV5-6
ASSLGGLAGTQY
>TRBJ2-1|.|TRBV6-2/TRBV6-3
ASSYPGEASYNEQF
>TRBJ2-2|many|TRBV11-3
ASSLEVNTGELF
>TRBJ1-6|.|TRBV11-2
ASSQSGVSNSPLH
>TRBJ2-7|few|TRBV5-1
ASRAGTSGSYEQY
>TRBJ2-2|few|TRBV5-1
ASRFPAWTRGPTTGELF
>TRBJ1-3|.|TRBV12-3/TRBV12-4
ASSLDPRPSGNTIY
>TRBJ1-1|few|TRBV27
ASLRGTEAF
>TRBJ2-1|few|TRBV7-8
ASSLGLSRTYNEQF
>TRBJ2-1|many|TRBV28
ASSLQTSAVNEQF
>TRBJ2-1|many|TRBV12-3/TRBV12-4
ASSPEGNEQF
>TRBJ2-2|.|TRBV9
ASSGRRTNTGELF
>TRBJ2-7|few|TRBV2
ASSEIGSRGTYEQY
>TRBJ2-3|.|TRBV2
ASSEGHTSTDTQY
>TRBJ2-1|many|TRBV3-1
ASSPGGAGAYEQF
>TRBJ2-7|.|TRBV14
ASSSGGLSSSYEQY
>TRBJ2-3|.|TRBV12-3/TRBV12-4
ASSFSGRPDTQY
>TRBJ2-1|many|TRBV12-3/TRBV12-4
ASSSHGTSSYNEQF
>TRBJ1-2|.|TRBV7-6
ASSLAQSEGYT
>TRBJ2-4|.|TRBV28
ASSYPAGLAGLAKNIQY
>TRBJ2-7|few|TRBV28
ASSLGSPVAAEQY